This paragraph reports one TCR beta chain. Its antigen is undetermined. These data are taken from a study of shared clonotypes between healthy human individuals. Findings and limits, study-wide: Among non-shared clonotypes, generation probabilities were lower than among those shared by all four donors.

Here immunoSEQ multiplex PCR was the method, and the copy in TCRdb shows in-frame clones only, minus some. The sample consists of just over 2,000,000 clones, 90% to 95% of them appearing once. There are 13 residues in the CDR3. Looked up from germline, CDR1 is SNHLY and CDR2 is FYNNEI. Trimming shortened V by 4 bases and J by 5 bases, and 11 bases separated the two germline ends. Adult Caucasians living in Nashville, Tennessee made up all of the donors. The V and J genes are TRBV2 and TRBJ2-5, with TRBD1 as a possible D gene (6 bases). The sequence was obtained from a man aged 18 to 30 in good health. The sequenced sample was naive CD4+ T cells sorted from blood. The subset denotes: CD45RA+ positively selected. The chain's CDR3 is CASSVRGGETQYF. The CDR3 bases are TGTGCCAGCAGTGTCAGGGGCGGGGAGACCCAGTACTTC.